One sample yielded the 4 T cell receptor beta chains listed below, sequenced in a study of CD8 T cells in Susac syndrome. The RNA input was about 0.5 to 1 ug, and it was reverse transcribed with random hexamers. TCRdb used MiXCR to reprocess the immunoSEQ multiplex PCR reads, holding one entry per CDR3 protein. The table lists 150,000 to 200,000 distinct CDR3 sequences, approximately 95% of them singletons. The sample consisted of CD4+ T cells from PBMCs. These TCRs come from a human donor with multiple sclerosis.

The rearrangement joins TRBV24-1 to TRBJ2-5; D is perhaps TRBD1 (6 bases). This CDR3 is 15 amino acids long. From germline, CDR1 is KGHDR and CDR2 SFDVKD. V lost 4 bases and J lost 2, with 13 bases in between. CDR3 nucleotides: TGTGCCACCAGTGACTCCGGGACATCTCAAGAGACCCAGTACTTC. This sequence encodes CATSDSGTSQETQYF.

The chain links TRBV4-1 to TRBJ1-2; D not certain. CDR3 length equals 13 residues. Trimming pared 1 base from V and 7 bases from J, leaving 10 bases between. CDR1 and CDR2 (germline): MGHRA, YSYEKL. Here the CDR3 DNA reads TGCGCCAGCAGCCAAGGGCGTGACCTTGGCTACACCTTC. Translated, it gives CASSQGRDLGYTF.

The rearrangement uses TRBV20-1 and TRBJ2-5, with TRBD2 matching over 7 bases. The junction had 10 bases not matched to a gene; V was cut back by 2 bases and J by 1 base. The germline V gene encodes CDR1 DFQATT and CDR2 SNEGSKA (reference sequence). The CDR3 is 16 amino acids. CDR3 amino acids: CSARNPFASGQETQYF. The CDR3 DNA is TGCAGTGCTAGAAACCCCTTTGCTAGCGGCCAAGAGACCCAGTACTTC.

This chain uses TRBV20-1 with TRBJ2-3; the D gene is possibly TRBD1 (5 bases). Germline CDR1 DFQATT, CDR2 SNEGSKA (reference sequence). Trimming pared 0 bases from V and 3 bases from J, leaving 7 bases between. The CDR3 has 13 residues. The CDR3 loop reads CSARETVTDTQYF. Written as DNA, the CDR3 is TGCAGTGCTAGAGAGACAGTAACAGATACGCAGTATTTT.